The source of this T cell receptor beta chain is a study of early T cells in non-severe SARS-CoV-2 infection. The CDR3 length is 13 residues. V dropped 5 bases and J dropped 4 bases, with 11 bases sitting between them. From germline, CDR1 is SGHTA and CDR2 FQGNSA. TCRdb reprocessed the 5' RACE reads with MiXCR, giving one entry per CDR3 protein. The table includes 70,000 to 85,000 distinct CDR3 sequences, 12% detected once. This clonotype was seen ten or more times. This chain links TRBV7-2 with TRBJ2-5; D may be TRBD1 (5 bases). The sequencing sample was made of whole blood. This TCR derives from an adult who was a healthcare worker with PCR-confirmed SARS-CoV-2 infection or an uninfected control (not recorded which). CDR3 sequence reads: CASSPRQTETQYF. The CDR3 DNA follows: TGTGCCAGCAGCCCCCGACAGACAGAGACCCAGTACTTC.